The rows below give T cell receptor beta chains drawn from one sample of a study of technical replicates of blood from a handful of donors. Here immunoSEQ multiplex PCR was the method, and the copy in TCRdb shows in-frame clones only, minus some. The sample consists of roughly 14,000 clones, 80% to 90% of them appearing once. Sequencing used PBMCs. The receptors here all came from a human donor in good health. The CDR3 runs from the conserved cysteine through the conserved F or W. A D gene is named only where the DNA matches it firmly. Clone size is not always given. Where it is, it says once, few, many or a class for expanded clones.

CDR3nt: TGTGCCAGCAGCTTAGCGGGGGGACAGGGGGAATATGAGCAGTTCTTC; CDR3aa: CASSLAGGQGEYEQFF; j_gene: TRBJ2-1; abundance: -; v_gene: TRBV11-2; d_gene: TRBD1
CDR3nt: TGTGCCAGCAGGAACGAATGGAGGGACAATGAGCAGTTCTTC; CDR3aa: CASRNEWRDNEQFF; j_gene: TRBJ2-1; abundance: -; v_gene: TRBV7-9; d_gene: -
CDR3nt: TGTGCCAGCTCACCACGGACAACAGGGCCCCACTCCTACGAGCAGTACTTC; CDR3aa: CASSPRTTGPHSYEQYF; j_gene: TRBJ2-7; abundance: -; v_gene: TRBV18; d_gene: -
CDR3nt: TGCAGTGCGGGACAGCAAAGAGATGGCTACACCTTC; CDR3aa: CSAGQQRDGYTF; j_gene: TRBJ1-2; abundance: -; v_gene: TRBV29-1; d_gene: TRBD1
CDR3nt: TGTGCCAGCAGTGGACGACTAGCGGAGCGGGCCGAGCAGTACTTC; CDR3aa: CASSGRLAERAEQYF; j_gene: TRBJ2-7; abundance: -; v_gene: TRBV27; d_gene: TRBD2
CDR3nt: TGTGCCTGGAGTGTACGGGGTTCAACTAATGAAAAACTGTTTTTT; CDR3aa: CAWSVRGSTNEKLFF; j_gene: TRBJ1-4; abundance: -; v_gene: TRBV30; d_gene: -
CDR3nt: TGTGCCAGCAGTTTTACAGGGGGCACAGAGACCCAGTACTTC; CDR3aa: CASSFTGGTETQYF; j_gene: TRBJ2-5; abundance: -; v_gene: TRBV2; d_gene: TRBD1
CDR3nt: TGTGCCAGCAGCGTACAGGCGTACAATGAGCAGTTCTTC; CDR3aa: CASSVQAYNEQFF; j_gene: TRBJ2-1; abundance: -; v_gene: TRBV9; d_gene: -
CDR3nt: TGTGCCAGTAGTATAGACAGGGCCTACGAGCAGTACTTC; CDR3aa: CASSIDRAYEQYF; j_gene: TRBJ2-7; abundance: -; v_gene: TRBV19; d_gene: -
CDR3nt: TGCGCCAGCAGTGAGTCGGAGGGAGGAGGGAATGAGCAGTTCTTC; CDR3aa: CASSESEGGGNEQFF; j_gene: TRBJ2-1; abundance: -; v_gene: TRBV10-2; d_gene: -
CDR3nt: TGTGCCAGCAGTTTGTTGGGGGCGGGCAATCAGCCCCAGCATTTT; CDR3aa: CASSLLGAGNQPQHF; j_gene: TRBJ1-5; abundance: -; v_gene: TRBV28; d_gene: -
CDR3nt: TGCAGCCCAGGACAGGGCAATGAGCAGTTCTTC; CDR3aa: CSPGQGNEQFF; j_gene: TRBJ2-1; abundance: -; v_gene: TRBV20-1; d_gene: TRBD1
CDR3nt: TGTGCCTGGAGTGGCGGCGGGGCTAGCGGGGAGCAGTTCTTC; CDR3aa: CAWSGGGASGEQFF; j_gene: TRBJ2-1; abundance: -; v_gene: TRBV30; d_gene: TRBD2
CDR3nt: TGCGCCAGCAGCCTTGGGACTAGCGGGGATTCCTACGAGCAGTACTTC; CDR3aa: CASSLGTSGDSYEQYF; j_gene: TRBJ2-7; abundance: once; v_gene: TRBV5-1; d_gene: TRBD2
CDR3nt: TGTGCCAGCAGTCCACAGGGGGCGAGCACTGAAGCTTTCTTT; CDR3aa: CASSPQGASTEAFF; j_gene: TRBJ1-1; abundance: -; v_gene: TRBV6-4; d_gene: TRBD1
CDR3nt: TGTGCCAGCAGTGAACAGGATACGCAGTATTTT; CDR3aa: CASSEQDTQYF; j_gene: TRBJ2-3; abundance: -; v_gene: TRBV6-1; d_gene: -
CDR3nt: TGTGCCAGCAGTGAAAGGTCTGGGAGTAGCAATGAGCAGTTCTTC; CDR3aa: CASSERSGSSNEQFF; j_gene: TRBJ2-1; abundance: -; v_gene: TRBV6-1; d_gene: -
CDR3nt: TGTGCCAGCTCTCCCAGACAGGGTGAAGCTTTCTTT; CDR3aa: CASSPRQGEAFF; j_gene: TRBJ1-1; abundance: -; v_gene: TRBV18; d_gene: TRBD1
CDR3nt: TGTGCCAGCTCACCACGGGAGGGTATCGACACTGAAGCTTTCTTT; CDR3aa: CASSPREGIDTEAFF; j_gene: TRBJ1-1; abundance: once; v_gene: TRBV18; d_gene: -
CDR3nt: TGTGCCAGCAGTTTTGTTCCAGGGGTCAACACCGGGGAGCTGTTTTTT; CDR3aa: CASSFVPGVNTGELFF; j_gene: TRBJ2-2; abundance: -; v_gene: TRBV28; d_gene: -
CDR3nt: TGTGCCAGCAGCACAGGGACCAATCAGCCCCAGCATTTT; CDR3aa: CASSTGTNQPQHF; j_gene: TRBJ1-5; abundance: -; v_gene: TRBV2; d_gene: -
CDR3nt: TGTGCCAGCAGCTCCCGAGAGTCCAGCGGCACAGATACGCAGTATTTT; CDR3aa: CASSSRESSGTDTQYF; j_gene: TRBJ2-3; abundance: -; v_gene: TRBV5-4; d_gene: -
CDR3nt: TGTGCCAGCAGCTGGGGGCGGGCTAGCGGGAGTAATGAGCAGTTCTTC; CDR3aa: CASSWGRASGSNEQFF; j_gene: TRBJ2-1; abundance: -; v_gene: TRBV5-4; d_gene: TRBD2
CDR3nt: TGTGCCGGTGGACTAGCGGCCTCCTACGAGCAGTACTTC; CDR3aa: CAGGLAASYEQYF; j_gene: TRBJ2-7; abundance: -; v_gene: TRBV11-2; d_gene: TRBD2
CDR3nt: TGTGCCACCAGCAGCGACAGGACCTCTGGAAACACCATATATTTT; CDR3aa: CATSSDRTSGNTIYF; j_gene: TRBJ1-3; abundance: -; v_gene: TRBV15; d_gene: -
CDR3nt: TGTGCCAGCAGCCAGGGGCCCTACGAGCAGTACTTC; CDR3aa: CASSQGPYEQYF; j_gene: TRBJ2-7; abundance: -; v_gene: TRBV4-2; d_gene: -
CDR3nt: TGTGCCAGCAGCTTAGGGACTAGCGGTATATTCAATGAGCAGTTCTTC; CDR3aa: CASSLGTSGIFNEQFF; j_gene: TRBJ2-1; abundance: -; v_gene: TRBV11-3; d_gene: TRBD2
CDR3nt: TGTGCCAGCAGCTTCGAGGGCCGCGCTCTCGAGCAGTACTTC; CDR3aa: CASSFEGRALEQYF; j_gene: TRBJ2-7; abundance: -; v_gene: TRBV7-8; d_gene: -
CDR3nt: TGTGCCAGCAGCTTATCCGGGACAGTCTACGAGCAGTACTTC; CDR3aa: CASSLSGTVYEQYF; j_gene: TRBJ2-7; abundance: -; v_gene: TRBV7-9; d_gene: TRBD1
CDR3nt: TGTGCCAGCAGTGACAGGGCCCAGTTCTATGGCTACACCTTC; CDR3aa: CASSDRAQFYGYTF; j_gene: TRBJ1-2; abundance: -; v_gene: TRBV6-1; d_gene: -
CDR3nt: TGTGCCAGCAGTGAAGATTCCAGTCAGTGGTGGTCCTACAATGAGCAGTTCTTC; CDR3aa: CASSEDSSQWWSYNEQFF; j_gene: TRBJ2-1; abundance: -; v_gene: TRBV6-1; d_gene: -
CDR3nt: TGTGCCAGCAGGCGACAGGGACGGTACGAGCAGTACTTC; CDR3aa: CASRRQGRYEQYF; j_gene: TRBJ2-7; abundance: -; v_gene: TRBV27; d_gene: TRBD1
CDR3nt: TGTGCCAGCAGTGTGAGTAGCGCGGACGGATACAATGAGCAGTTCTTC; CDR3aa: CASSVSSADGYNEQFF; j_gene: TRBJ2-1; abundance: -; v_gene: TRBV6-4; d_gene: -
CDR3nt: TGTGCCAGCAGCTCGGTTGGGTCGGGTAACACTGAAGCTTTCTTT; CDR3aa: CASSSVGSGNTEAFF; j_gene: TRBJ1-1; abundance: -; v_gene: TRBV7-3; d_gene: -
CDR3nt: TGTGCCAGCATCCACAGGGGGATGAACACTGAAGCTTTCTTT; CDR3aa: CASIHRGMNTEAFF; j_gene: TRBJ1-1; abundance: few; v_gene: TRBV5-8; d_gene: TRBD1
CDR3nt: TGCAGCGTTGTACCGGGGCAAGAGACCCAGTACTTC; CDR3aa: CSVVPGQETQYF; j_gene: TRBJ2-5; abundance: -; v_gene: TRBV29-1; d_gene: -
CDR3nt: TGTGCCAGCAGCTTTTCAGGGATGGACGAGCAGTACTTC; CDR3aa: CASSFSGMDEQYF; j_gene: TRBJ2-7; abundance: -; v_gene: TRBV7-9; d_gene: -